These 16 T cell receptor beta chains originate from one sample sequenced in a study of early T cells in non-severe SARS-CoV-2 infection. TCRdb reanalysed the 5' RACE reads using MiXCR and keeps one entry per CDR3 protein. The sample carries 55,000 to 75,000 distinct CDR3 sequences, approximately 12% recorded once. The sample taken for sequencing was whole blood. These receptors were taken from an adult who was a healthcare worker with PCR-confirmed SARS-CoV-2 infection or an uninfected control (not recorded which).

This clonotype was counted many times. This chain links TRBV19 with TRBJ1-5, with a weak D call TRBD1 (6 bases). V was pared by 6 bases and J by 5 bases, with 17 bases between. Germline CDR1 reads LNHDA; CDR2 reads SQIVND (reference sequence). This CDR3 region has 15 residues. The CDR3 sequence: CASSRVEQGYQPQHF. CDR3 bases: TGTGCCAGTAGCCGGGTGGAACAGGGTTATCAGCCCCAGCATTTT.

This clonotype showed up just a few times. The chain combines TRBV7-8 with TRBJ1-1; D possibly corresponds to TRBD1 (5 bases). CDR3 size: 16 residues. The V end lost 1 base, the J end lost 0 bases, and 12 bases lay between the germline ends. Germline CDR1 is SGHVS and CDR2 is FQNEAQ. CDR3: CASSLGGGGMNTEAFF. CDR3 nucleotides: TGTGCCAGCAGCTTAGGCGGGGGAGGAATGAACACTGAAGCTTTCTTT.

The chain joins TRBV6-5 to TRBJ2-1, with 9 nucleotides matching TRBD1. The germline V gene has CDR1 MNHEY and CDR2 SVGAGI. The V and J ends lost 8 bases and 3 bases, in that order; junction bases with no gene match: 17. The CDR3 totals 18 residues. The CDR3 DNA is TGTGCCAGCGGGAAAGGGACAGGGTGGTCCGAAGGCTACAATGAGCAGTTCTTC. Protein sequence: CASGKGTGWSEGYNEQFF.

The V and J genes are TRBV6-2 or TRBV6-3 and TRBJ2-7, with no clear D. The V and J ends lost 0 bases and 7 bases respectively, with 7 bases between them. Per the germline V gene, CDR1 is MNHEY and CDR2 is SVGEGT. The CDR3 has 12 amino acids. The CDR3 DNA sequence: TGTGCCAGCAGTTACTCCTTGGGGGAGCAGTACTTC. Its translation: CASSYSLGEQYF.

This clonotype has a count of ten or more. V and J are TRBV20-1 and TRBJ1-3; D gene ambiguous. Germline values: CDR1 DFQATT, CDR2 SNEGSKA (reference sequence). This CDR3 contains 13 residues. V was cut by 6 bases and J by 0 bases, with 9 bases left in between. CDR3 residues: CSAATDSGNTIYF. CDR3 nucleotides: TGCAGTGCAGCGACGGACTCTGGAAACACCATATATTTT.

The chain combines TRBV5-6 with TRBJ2-3, with a possible D match to TRBD2 (5 bases). Trimming shortened V by 4 bases and J by 5 bases, and 8 bases separated the two germline ends. CDR1 and CDR2 (germline): SGHDT, YYEEEE. CDR3 length equals 12 residues. The CDR3 region is CASSPGLDTQYF. The CDR3 DNA follows: TGTGCCAGCAGCCCGGGGTTAGATACGCAGTATTTT.

This sequence joins TRBV18 and TRBJ1-5, with a weak D call TRBD1 (5 bases). V shed 1 base and J shed 5 bases, with 9 bases lying between them. The germline V gene encodes CDR1 KGHSH and CDR2 LQKENI. The CDR3 extends over 14 amino acids. The CDR3 sequence: CASSPLDSYQPQHF. For the CDR3, the DNA is TGTGCCAGCTCACCACTTGACAGTTATCAGCCCCAGCATTTT. Based on the CDR3 plus reference TRBV18 and TRBJ1-5, the full variable domain is NAGVMQNPRHLVRRRGQEARLRCSPMKGHSHVYWYRQLPEEGLKFMVYLQKENIIDESGMPKERFSAEFPKEGPSILRIQQVVRGDSAAYFCASSPLDSYQPQHFGDGTRLSIL.

The chain recombines TRBV5-1 with TRBJ2-7; D gene ambiguous. CDR3 length equals 14 residues. Trimming took 4 bases from V and 2 from J, leaving 13 bases between them. Per germline, CDR1 SGHRS and CDR2 YFSETQ. The CDR3 here is CASSHRNDPYEQYF. DNA of the CDR3: TGCGCCAGCAGCCACCGGAACGACCCCTACGAGCAGTACTTC. The entire variable domain, with the rest obtained from reference TRBV5-1 and TRBJ2-7, is as follows: KAGVTQTPRYLIKTRGQQVTLSCSPISGHRSVSWYQQTPGQGLQFLFEYFSETQRNKGNFPGRFSGRQFSNSRSEMNVSTLELGDSALYLCASSHRNDPYEQYFGPGTRLTVT.

This clonotype was detected only a few times. This chain uses TRBV10-3 with TRBJ2-6, with D possibly called TRBD1 or TRBD2 (5 bases each). Germline assignment: CDR1 ENHRY and CDR2 SYGVKD. The CDR3 covers 14 residues. The V and J ends lost 8 bases and 0 bases respectively, with 8 bases between them. The CDR3 sequence: CAIRGDSGANVLTF. The CDR3 DNA follows: TGTGCCATCCGGGGCGACTCTGGGGCCAACGTCCTGACTTTC.

This clonotype was seen a handful of times. The chain joins TRBV5-1 to TRBJ1-6; D gene uncertain. Germline loops: CDR1 SGHRS, CDR2 YFSETQ. CDR3 length: 15 amino acids. V was shortened by 1 base and J by 10 bases, with 15 bases between the two germline ends. CDR3 nucleotide sequence: TGCGCCAGCAGCTTGTTGGCAGGCGACACCTCACCCCTCCACTTT. This gives the protein CASSLLAGDTSPLHF.

This clonotype occurred a few times. J is TRBJ2-5 and V is TRBV29-1; 7 bases are shared with TRBD2. This CDR3 is built from 13 residues. V dropped 6 bases and J dropped 7; count of bases not matched to a gene: 11. Per germline, CDR1 SQVTM and CDR2 ANQGSEA. The CDR3 DNA sequence: TGCAGCGTCAACCGCGGGGGTGCTGGGACCCAGTACTTC. Its translation: CSVNRGGAGTQYF.

The CDR3 loop is CASSVDGNYGYTF. In nucleotides, the CDR3 is TGTGCCAGCAGCGTAGACGGAAACTATGGCTACACCTTC. V and J are TRBV9 and TRBJ1-2, with unresolved D. The V end lost 0 bases, the J end lost 2 bases, and 5 bases lay between the germline ends. Germline CDR1 is SGDLS and CDR2 is YYNGEE. This CDR3 spans 13 amino acids.

V and J are TRBV6-6 and TRBJ1-4, with D maybe TRBD1 (5 bases). Trimming took off 6 bases at V and 4 bases at J, with 12 bases between the two ends. Germline CDR1 MNHNY, CDR2 SVGAGI (reference sequence). There are 14 residues in the CDR3. The CDR3 sequence is CASSRVGNNEKLFF. The DNA for the CDR3 is TGTGCCAGCAGCAGGGTGGGGAATAATGAAAAACTGTTTTTT.

Ten or more counts support this clonotype. The J gene is TRBJ1-2, the V gene TRBV29-1; perhaps TRBD1 as D (6 bases). This CDR3 contains 13 residues. Per germline, CDR1 SQVTM and CDR2 ANQGSEA. V shed 2 bases and J shed 6 bases, with 13 bases lying between them. The DNA for the CDR3 is TGCAGCGTTGAATGGAACAGGGTAGATGGCTACACCTTC. Encoded protein: CSVEWNRVDGYTF.

The V and J genes are TRBV20-1 and TRBJ2-1; D gene uncertain. Per the germline V gene, CDR1 is DFQATT and CDR2 is SNEGSKA (reference sequence). CDR3 length: 13 residues. V lost 0 bases, J lost 0 bases, and 3 bases lay in between. CDR3 loop: CSARESSYNEQFF. DNA for the CDR3: TGCAGTGCTAGAGAATCCTCCTACAATGAGCAGTTCTTC.

J is TRBJ2-7 and V is TRBV20-1; D may be TRBD1 (5 bases). Germline V gene sequence: CDR1 DFQATT, CDR2 SNEGSKA (reference sequence). The CDR3 length is 14 residues. Trimming shortened V by 3 bases and J by 5 bases, and 17 bases separated the two germline ends. The CDR3 coding sequence is TGCAGTGCTAGGATAAGGTGGGGCAGGGACGAGCAGTACTTC. This gives the protein CSARIRWGRDEQYF.